These 15 T cell receptor beta chains originate from one sample sequenced in a study of cytomegalovirus exposure and HLA in healthy donors. The study ran its PCR with 60 Vbeta and 13 Jbeta primers. Method: immunoSEQ multiplex PCR; TCRdb's copy keeps in-frame clones and lacks some. The sample has 93,000 or so clones, around four fifths seen once. What was sequenced was PBMCs. These TCRs come from a woman aged 18-30 years in good health and CMV-seropositive.

The CDR3 is CASSGHVGGRSNQPQHF. In DNA, the CDR3 is TGTGCCAGCAGTGGGCATGTGGGGGGTAGGAGCAATCAGCCCCAGCATTTT. The chain recombines TRBV28 with TRBJ1-5; tentative D call: TRBD1 (5 bases). The V and J ends lost 5 bases and 1 base respectively, with 18 bases between them. Germline CDR1 MDHEN, CDR2 SYDVKM. The CDR3 has 17 residues.

The CDR3 loop reads CASSLTPDRVGSPLHF. CDR3 coding DNA: TGTGCCAGCAGCTTAACCCCAGACAGGGTAGGCTCACCCCTCCACTTT. The chain has TRBV7-2 and TRBJ1-6; 7 nucleotides line up with TRBD1. Germline values: CDR1 SGHTA, CDR2 FQGNSA. The CDR3 has 16 amino acids. V lost 2 bases and J lost 10; bases outside the gene matches: 11.

V and J are TRBV28 and TRBJ1-1; 7 bases are a match to TRBD1. The V gene's germline CDR1 is MDHEN and CDR2 SYDVKM. The V segment lost 4 bases and the J segment 1 base; nucleotides outside the gene matches: 3. The length of the CDR3 is 14 residues. The CDR3 region is CASSWDSTNTEAFF. As DNA, the CDR3 is TGTGCCAGCAGTTGGGACAGTACGAACACTGAAGCTTTCTTT.

The chain couples TRBV18 to TRBJ1-1, with 9 bases lining up with TRBD1. Germline assignment: CDR1 KGHSH and CDR2 LQKENI. After removal of 4 bases from V and 3 bases from J, the junction contained 12 bases not matched to a gene. CDR3 size: 17 residues. The CDR3 sequence is CASSLAPGTGNHTEAFF. The CDR3 DNA follows: TGTGCCAGCTCACTAGCCCCCGGGACAGGGAATCACACTGAAGCTTTCTTT. Together with reference TRBV18 and TRBJ1-1, the CDR3 gives the full variable domain: NAGVMQNPRHLVRRRGQEARLRCSPMKGHSHVYWYRQLPEEGLKFMVYLQKENIIDESGMPKERFSAEFPKEGPSILRIQQVVRGDSAAYFCASSLAPGTGNHTEAFFGQGTRLTVV.

The gene calls are TRBV19 and TRBJ1-2, with D perhaps TRBD1 (5 bases). From germline, CDR1 is LNHDA and CDR2 SQIVND (reference sequence). Trimming took off 11 bases at V and 8 bases at J, with 21 bases between the two ends. The CDR3 is made up of 13 amino acids. CDR3 region: CASTQGPIYGYTF. In DNA form, the CDR3 reads TGTGCCTCAACTCAGGGTCCGATTTACGGCTACACCTTC.

This chain uses TRBV27 with TRBJ1-1; weak D call: TRBD1 (5 bases). The germline V gene encodes CDR1 MNHEY and CDR2 SMNVEV (reference sequence). With 2 bases removed from V and 0 bases from J, the gap between germline ends came to 7 bases. The CDR3 is 14 amino acids. The CDR3 is CASSLAGVNTEAFF. CDR3 DNA: TGTGCCAGCAGTTTAGCGGGGGTGAACACTGAAGCTTTCTTT.

The chain employs TRBV29-1 and TRBJ2-2, with 12 bases that match TRBD2. Looked up from germline, CDR1 is SQVTM and CDR2 is ANQGSEA. The CDR3 sequence is 15 residues long. Trimming cost V 0 bases and J 5 bases; bases outside gene matches: 1. Here the CDR3 reads CSVEDGTSGTGELFF. In DNA form, the CDR3 reads TGCAGCGTTGAAGACGGGACTAGCGGGACCGGGGAGCTGTTTTTT.

The chain uses TRBV6-1 and TRBJ2-3; TRBD2 might be the D (6 bases). The CDR3 has 13 amino acids. Trimming removed 4 bases at V and 5 bases at J, with 10 bases between. Germline CDR1 is MNHNS and CDR2 is SASEGT. In DNA, the CDR3 is TGTGCCAGCAGTGTACTGGAGGGAGATACGCAGTATTTT. It translates to CASSVLEGDTQYF.

This chain joins TRBV9 and TRBJ1-1; TRBD1 matches 9 bases. Germline CDR1 is SGDLS and CDR2 is YYNGEE. The trim removed 0 bases at V and 11 bases at J, leaving 8 bases unmatched. The CDR3 is 14 amino acids. In nucleotides, the CDR3 is TGTGCCAGCAGCGTAGTGGCACAGGGGGCTTCGGCTTTCTTT. As protein: CASSVVAQGASAFF.

V and J are TRBV14 and TRBJ2-7; the match to TRBD1 covers 7 bases. Germline CDR1 reads SGHDN; CDR2 reads FVKESK. CDR3 length equals 17 residues. J lost 3 bases, V lost 1 base, and 12 bases had no gene match. DNA for the CDR3: TGTGCCAGCAGCCAAGCCAAGGGGCCAGGGGGTAGCTACGAGCAGTACTTC. This translates into CASSQAKGPGGSYEQYF.

This clone has a handful of counts. The V and J genes are TRBV5-1 and TRBJ1-1; no firm D call. This CDR3 comprises 15 residues. V lost 4 bases and J 4 bases, leaving 17 bases between the germline ends. Germline assignment: CDR1 SGHRS and CDR2 YFSETQ. The CDR3 coding sequence is TGCGCCAGCAGCCAGTTTGATTTAGGGAGCACTGAAGCTTTCTTT. Amino acids: CASSQFDLGSTEAFF.

The chain carries TRBV7-9 and TRBJ2-1; TRBD1 matches 8 bases. The CDR3 length is 16 residues. The trim removed 5 bases at V and 7 bases at J, leaving 13 bases unmatched. CDR1 is SEHNR, CDR2 FQNEAQ, per germline (reference sequence). The CDR3 region has the DNA TGTGCCAGCAGCATACTGCACAGGGGGTCGGGAAATGAGCAGTTCTTC. Amino acid sequence: CASSILHRGSGNEQFF.

This clone appeared a single time. The chain links TRBV5-1 to TRBJ2-3, with D possibly being TRBD1 (6 bases). The CDR3 is 15 amino acids. The ends were cut back, 0 bases at V and 2 bases at J, with 10 bases in the middle. CDR1 SGHRS and CDR2 YFSETQ come from the germline V gene. This chain's CDR3 is CASSLVTGTTDTQYF. CDR3 in DNA: TGCGCCAGCAGCTTGGTTACAGGGACCACAGATACGCAGTATTTT.

The chain carries TRBV6-5 and TRBJ2-5; TRBD2 agrees at 9 bases. V lost 5 bases, J lost 1 base, and 5 bases stayed unmatched. Germline-derived CDR1 and CDR2 are MNHEY and SVGAGI. The CDR3 runs to 15 residues. This chain's CDR3 is CASSQASGAQETQYF. The CDR3 DNA is TGTGCCAGCAGTCAGGCTAGCGGGGCCCAAGAGACCCAGTACTTC.

The chain couples TRBV15 to TRBJ1-6, with 8 bases lining up with TRBD1. The CDR3 is 16 residues long. V shed 5 bases, J shed 8 bases, and the junction held 11 bases outside the gene matches. Germline V gene sequence: CDR1 LNHNV, CDR2 YYDKDF (reference sequence). The CDR3 bases are TGTGCCACCAGCCCAGGGAATGACAGGGGAGATTCACCCCTCCACTTT. It encodes CATSPGNDRGDSPLHF.